The rows below give T cell receptor beta chains drawn from one sample of a study of post-analysis software for immune sequencing data. MiXCR, run by TCRdb on the PCR reads, gives a single entry per CDR3 protein. In the table there are about 770,000 distinct CDR3 sequences, about 43% of which are singletons. Material for sequencing was blood. The receptors derive from a girl between 10 and 17 years old with multiple sclerosis. CDR3s include the opening cysteine and the closing phenylalanine or tryptophan. D genes are given only for firm matches. Clone size is given for some rows only: seen once, a few or many times, or a class if the clone is expanded.

v_gene: TRBV5-4; abundance: once; d_gene: TRBD1; j_gene: TRBJ2-7; CDR3aa: CARSARDRGSDEQYF; CDR3nt: TGTGCCCGCAGCGCCCGGGACAGGGGTTCCGACGAGCAGTACTTC
v_gene: TRBV4-1; abundance: NA; d_gene: TRBD1; j_gene: TRBJ2-1; CDR3aa: CASSQGDRNNEQFF; CDR3nt: TGCGCCAGCAGCCAAGGGGACAGAAACAATGAGCAGTTCTTC
v_gene: TRBV28; abundance: few; d_gene: TRBD1; j_gene: TRBJ1-4; CDR3aa: CASSFLRTGEEKLFF; CDR3nt: TGTGCCAGCAGTTTCCTCCGGACAGGGGAGGAAAAACTGTTTTTT
v_gene: TRBV20-1; abundance: NA; d_gene: TRBD1; j_gene: TRBJ2-7; CDR3aa: CSAFPGTGGDEQYF; CDR3nt: TGCAGTGCTTTCCCGGGGACAGGGGGGGACGAGCAGTACTTC
v_gene: TRBV7-9; abundance: NA; d_gene: TRBD1; j_gene: TRBJ1-2; CDR3aa: CASDGTGTLNYGYTF; CDR3nt: TGTGCCAGCGACGGGACAGGGACTCTAAACTATGGCTACACCTTC
v_gene: TRBV12-3/TRBV12-4; abundance: NA; d_gene: NA; j_gene: TRBJ2-1; CDR3aa: CASSPYNNEQFF; CDR3nt: TGTGCCAGCAGCCCGTACAACAATGAGCAGTTCTTC
v_gene: TRBV2; abundance: once; d_gene: NA; j_gene: TRBJ2-3; CDR3aa: CASSPMGTQVRITDTQYF; CDR3nt: TGTGCCAGCAGCCCGATGGGGACACAGGTTCGAATCACAGATACGCAGTATTTT
v_gene: TRBV20-1; abundance: once; d_gene: NA; j_gene: TRBJ2-1; CDR3aa: CSATDGSSYNEQFF; CDR3nt: TGCAGTGCTACAGACGGGAGCTCCTACAATGAGCAGTTCTTC
v_gene: TRBV28; abundance: NA; d_gene: NA; j_gene: TRBJ2-7; CDR3aa: CASSLPRDSSYEQYF; CDR3nt: TGTGCCAGCAGTTTACCCAGGGACTCCTCCTACGAGCAGTACTTC
v_gene: TRBV7-9; abundance: few; d_gene: NA; j_gene: TRBJ1-2; CDR3aa: CASSGDYGYTF; CDR3nt: TGTGCCAGCAGCGGAGACTATGGCTACACCTTC
v_gene: TRBV7-2; abundance: many; d_gene: TRBD2; j_gene: TRBJ2-1; CDR3aa: CASQRQREREEQFF; CDR3nt: TGTGCCAGCCAGAGACAGCGGGAGAGAGAAGAGCAGTTCTTC
v_gene: TRBV29-1; abundance: NA; d_gene: NA; j_gene: TRBJ2-5; CDR3aa: CSVTPHGETQYF; CDR3nt: TGCAGCGTCACCCCTCATGGAGAGACCCAGTACTTC
v_gene: TRBV9; abundance: NA; d_gene: NA; j_gene: TRBJ2-3; CDR3aa: CASSVSGYTDTQYF; CDR3nt: TGTGCCAGCAGCGTTAGCGGATACACAGATACGCAGTATTTT
v_gene: TRBV20-1; abundance: NA; d_gene: NA; j_gene: TRBJ2-7; CDR3aa: CSASQPAKLQNNEQYF; CDR3nt: TGCAGTGCTAGCCAACCGGCGAAGCTTCAAAACAATGAGCAGTACTTC
v_gene: TRBV3-1; abundance: NA; d_gene: TRBD2; j_gene: TRBJ2-1; CDR3aa: CASRPSSGKNEQFF; CDR3nt: TGTGCCAGCAGACCATCTAGCGGAAAGAATGAGCAGTTCTTC
v_gene: TRBV12-3/TRBV12-4; abundance: NA; d_gene: NA; j_gene: TRBJ2-1; CDR3aa: CASSLTVLPLREQFF; CDR3nt: TGTGCCAGCAGTCTCACCGTCCTCCCCCTCAGAGAGCAGTTCTTC
v_gene: TRBV29-1; abundance: NA; d_gene: NA; j_gene: TRBJ2-5; CDR3aa: CSVPTQETQYF; CDR3nt: TGCAGCGTCCCAACTCAAGAGACCCAGTACTTC
v_gene: TRBV20-1; abundance: NA; d_gene: TRBD1; j_gene: TRBJ2-7; CDR3aa: CSAFKGQDAYF; CDR3nt: TGCAGTGCTTTTAAGGGACAGGACGCGTACTTC
v_gene: TRBV18; abundance: NA; d_gene: TRBD2; j_gene: TRBJ2-1; CDR3aa: CASSPSSGRANEQFF; CDR3nt: TGTGCCAGCTCACCATCAAGCGGGAGGGCCAATGAGCAGTTCTTC
v_gene: TRBV7-6; abundance: NA; d_gene: TRBD1; j_gene: TRBJ2-7; CDR3aa: CASSLDRGPTYEQYF; CDR3nt: TGTGCCAGCAGCTTAGACAGGGGACCGACCTACGAGCAGTACTTC
v_gene: TRBV5-1; abundance: NA; d_gene: NA; j_gene: TRBJ2-7; CDR3aa: CASSFKAGTFYEQYF; CDR3nt: TGCGCCAGCAGCTTTAAGGCAGGAACCTTCTACGAGCAGTACTTC
v_gene: TRBV5-1; abundance: NA; d_gene: TRBD2; j_gene: TRBJ2-5; CDR3aa: CASRSVLAGGSNEQYF; CDR3nt: TGCGCCAGCAGATCAGTACTAGCGGGCGGATCTAATGAGCAGTACTTC
v_gene: TRBV4-2; abundance: NA; d_gene: NA; j_gene: TRBJ2-5; CDR3aa: CASSQQEGWAQYF; CDR3nt: TGTGCCAGCAGCCAACAGGAGGGCTGGGCCCAGTACTTC
v_gene: TRBV7-9; abundance: NA; d_gene: TRBD2; j_gene: TRBJ2-7; CDR3aa: CASNLAGGPDEQYF; CDR3nt: TGTGCCAGCAACCTAGCGGGAGGGCCTGACGAGCAGTACTTC
v_gene: TRBV7-9; abundance: NA; d_gene: TRBD2; j_gene: TRBJ2-3; CDR3aa: CASSSIAGGIDTQYF; CDR3nt: TGTGCCAGCAGCTCTATAGCGGGAGGGATCGATACGCAGTATTTT
v_gene: TRBV15; abundance: few; d_gene: NA; j_gene: TRBJ2-1; CDR3aa: CATSRDRGEQFF; CDR3nt: TGTGCCACCAGCAGAGATCGTGGTGAGCAGTTCTTC
v_gene: TRBV29-1; abundance: NA; d_gene: TRBD1; j_gene: TRBJ2-1; CDR3aa: CSVETGALYNEQFF; CDR3nt: TGCAGCGTTGAAACAGGGGCGCTGTACAATGAGCAGTTCTTC
v_gene: TRBV9; abundance: NA; d_gene: TRBD2; j_gene: TRBJ2-7; CDR3aa: CASSVDGRGNEQYF; CDR3nt: TGTGCCAGCAGCGTAGATGGGCGGGGGAACGAGCAGTACTTC
v_gene: TRBV20-1; abundance: NA; d_gene: TRBD1; j_gene: TRBJ2-7; CDR3aa: CSASDRVGYEQYF; CDR3nt: TGCAGTGCTAGCGACAGGGTGGGGTACGAGCAGTACTTC
v_gene: TRBV24-1; abundance: NA; d_gene: NA; j_gene: TRBJ2-3; CDR3aa: CATSTTDTQYF; CDR3nt: TGTGCCACCAGTACCACAGATACGCAGTATTTT
v_gene: TRBV4-3; abundance: few; d_gene: NA; j_gene: TRBJ2-1; CDR3aa: CASSPGLWDEQFF; CDR3nt: TGCGCCAGCAGCCCCGGACTGTGGGATGAGCAGTTCTTC
v_gene: TRBV29-1; abundance: NA; d_gene: TRBD2; j_gene: TRBJ2-7; CDR3aa: CSVELAGSYNEQYF; CDR3nt: TGCAGCGTTGAACTAGCGGGCTCCTACAATGAGCAGTACTTC
v_gene: TRBV7-2; abundance: few; d_gene: TRBD2; j_gene: TRBJ2-7; CDR3aa: CASSALIGFSGSSYEQYF; CDR3nt: TGTGCCAGCAGCGCCCTCATAGGGTTTAGCGGGAGCTCCTACGAGCAGTACTTC
v_gene: TRBV12-3/TRBV12-4; abundance: NA; d_gene: TRBD2; j_gene: TRBJ2-1; CDR3aa: CASRWGGNEQFF; CDR3nt: TGTGCCAGCCGCTGGGGGGGCAATGAGCAGTTCTTC
v_gene: TRBV7-2; abundance: once; d_gene: NA; j_gene: TRBJ2-1; CDR3aa: CASSLRPLSSYNEQFF; CDR3nt: TGTGCCAGCAGTTTAAGGCCCCTTAGCTCCTACAATGAGCAGTTCTTC
v_gene: TRBV11-2; abundance: NA; d_gene: TRBD2; j_gene: TRBJ2-3; CDR3aa: CASGFGLAGFTDTQYF; CDR3nt: TGTGCCAGCGGCTTTGGGCTAGCGGGTTTCACAGATACGCAGTATTTT
v_gene: TRBV4-3; abundance: few; d_gene: TRBD2; j_gene: TRBJ2-1; CDR3aa: CASSRAFSGINSDEQFF; CDR3nt: TGCGCCAGCAGCCGAGCATTTAGCGGGATAAACAGTGATGAGCAGTTCTTC
v_gene: TRBV20-1; abundance: few; d_gene: TRBD2; j_gene: TRBJ2-3; CDR3aa: CSAQRASGSITDTQYF; CDR3nt: TGCAGTGCCCAGAGGGCTAGCGGGAGTATTACAGATACGCAGTATTTT
v_gene: TRBV15; abundance: few; d_gene: NA; j_gene: TRBJ2-7; CDR3aa: CATSRAGERSYEQYF; CDR3nt: TGTGCCACCAGCAGAGCAGGGGAGAGGTCGTACGAGCAGTACTTC
v_gene: TRBV7-9; abundance: few; d_gene: NA; j_gene: TRBJ1-2; CDR3aa: CASSLDLGGRNYGYTF; CDR3nt: TGTGCCAGCAGCTTAGATCTGGGGGGCAGGAACTATGGCTACACCTTC
v_gene: TRBV6-6; abundance: few; d_gene: NA; j_gene: TRBJ2-1; CDR3aa: CASSRYPGATYNEQFF; CDR3nt: TGTGCCAGCAGCCGTTACCCGGGGGCGACCTACAATGAGCAGTTCTTC
v_gene: TRBV29-1; abundance: NA; d_gene: NA; j_gene: TRBJ2-1; CDR3aa: CSVRLENNEQFF; CDR3nt: TGCAGCGTCCGACTAGAGAACAATGAGCAGTTCTTC
v_gene: TRBV2; abundance: NA; d_gene: NA; j_gene: TRBJ1-1; CDR3aa: CASSVRRDGDTEAFF; CDR3nt: TGTGCCAGCAGTGTGCGTAGAGACGGTGACACTGAAGCTTTCTTT
v_gene: TRBV18; abundance: NA; d_gene: NA; j_gene: TRBJ1-5; CDR3aa: CASSPIRGAQPQHF; CDR3nt: TGTGCCAGCTCACCAATCCGGGGTGCTCAGCCCCAGCATTTT
v_gene: TRBV5-6; abundance: NA; d_gene: NA; j_gene: TRBJ2-5; CDR3aa: CASSLEQGGLAKETQYF; CDR3nt: TGTGCCAGCAGCTTGGAACAGGGAGGTCTAGCTAAAGAGACCCAGTACTTC